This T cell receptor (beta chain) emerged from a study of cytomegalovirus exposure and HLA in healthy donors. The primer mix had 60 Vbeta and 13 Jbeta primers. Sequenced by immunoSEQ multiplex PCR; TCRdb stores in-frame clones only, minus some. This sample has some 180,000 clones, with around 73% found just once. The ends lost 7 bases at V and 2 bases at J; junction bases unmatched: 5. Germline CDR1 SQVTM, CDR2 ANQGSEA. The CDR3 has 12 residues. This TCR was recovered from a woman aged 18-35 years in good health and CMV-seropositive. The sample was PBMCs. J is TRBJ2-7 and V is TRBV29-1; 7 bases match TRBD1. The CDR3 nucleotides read TGCAGCGCTAGGACAGGCACCTACGAGCAGTACTTC. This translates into CSARTGTYEQYF.